Sequencing of this T cell receptor (beta chain) was carried out in a study of siplizumab effects on memory and regulatory T cells. Germline-derived CDR1 and CDR2 are LGHNA and YNFKEQ. The CDR3 consists of 18 residues. The J segment lost 7 bases and the V segment lost 4 bases, leaving 15 bases of the junction unmatched. TCRdb's table, derived via immunoSEQ multiplex PCR, lists solely in-frame clones and lacks some. The sample consists of approximately 52,000 clones, nearly 98% of them appearing once. The material sequenced was naive CD4+ T cells sorted from blood. This receptor was obtained from a human donor in good health. This chain joins TRBV4-2 and TRBJ2-2; 10 bases match TRBD2. As DNA, the CDR3 is TGTGCCAGCAGCCCCAAGCGGCCAGCGGGAGGGCCAATCGGGGAGCTGTTTTTT. It is translated as CASSPKRPAGGPIGELFF.